This TCR beta chain emerged from a study of T cell repertoires in cytomegalovirus infection (dated by TCRdb to the late 2010s). Regarding the complete study: Peptide stimulations targeted recently identified HLA-C-restricted CMV epitopes, whose presentation resists viral immunomodulation, together with well-studied HLA-B-restricted epitopes. Donor HLA type was relevant to the analysis, because carriage of CMV infection together with the matching HLA type was indicated by public TCR beta signatures.

The CDR3 sequence holds 13 residues, the cysteine and phenylalanine included. Just CDR3 DNA is preserved here, 39 bases in frame from base 1. V trim: 6 bases; J trim: 2 bases; unmatched bases: 4. CDR1 and CDR2 are drawn from the germline V gene: MNHEY, SVGEGT. Instrument on record: Illumina HiSeq 1500. The public reads were reanalyzed by TCRdb: fastp trimming at Q25, MiXCR alignment, in-frame beta chains only. Rows merge per CDR3 protein into single entries with the most common DNA and genes. The sample records 86,000 or so distinct CDR3 sequences, 20% to 30% of which are singletons. The ten largest account for around 50% of the sample. The sample's treatment or condition label, in plain terms: in vitro stimulation with specific CMV peptide epitopes to enrich CMV-specific T cells. General findings and caveats noted by the study authors: In both this cohort and an independent cohort of several hundred donors, the cumulative frequency of public TCR beta family members distinguished carriers of CMV infection plus the relevant HLA type. The ex vivo response was dominated by HLA-C-restricted CMV-specific TCR beta clonotypes, and the single most frequent clonotype in two of eight donors was supplied by these HLA-C-restricted clonotypes.

This clonotype was seen more than once but under ten times. Its antigen specificity is not known. Base qualities are not provided; no much larger clone lies one nucleotide away. Here the chain combines TRBV6-2 or TRBV6-3 and TRBJ2-7, and TRBD2 matches 7 of the central bases. The receptor comes from a human donor in good health (CMV status not recorded). Some clones in this sample may be carry-over from other donors' samples. Sequenced here: CD8+ T cells from cultured PBMCs, sampled from culture after CMV antigen stimulation. The CDR3 protein sequence reads: CASRYGGTYEQYF. DNA sequence: TGTGCCAGCAGATACGGGGGGACCTACGAGCAGTACTTC.